This TCR beta chain was captured by sequencing in a study of read filtering for tumor transcriptome and immune sequencing. Trimming cost V 4 bases and J 4 bases; bases outside gene matches: 9. The germline gives CDR1 MGHDK, CDR2 SYGVNS. CDR3 size: 16 residues. This clonotype was picked up many times. The library was built from around 400 ng RNA with molecular barcoded adaptors for alpha/delta and beta/gamma chains. Via MiXCR, TCRdb re-called the reads, giving one row per CDR3 protein. The sample comprises about 62,000 distinct CDR3 sequences, around 19% of which are singletons, and approximately 11% rests with the top ten.

The sample comprised a population of CD138-negative cells sorted from bone marrow. This rearrangement joins TRBV25-1 to TRBJ2-3; 9 nucleotides match TRBD2. The TCR was taken from a donor aged 40 or over with multiple myeloma. CDR3 sequence reads: CASSVPRGGGADTQYF. CDR3 DNA sequence: TGTGCCAGCAGTGTTCCGCGGGGGGGAGGAGCAGATACGCAGTATTTT.